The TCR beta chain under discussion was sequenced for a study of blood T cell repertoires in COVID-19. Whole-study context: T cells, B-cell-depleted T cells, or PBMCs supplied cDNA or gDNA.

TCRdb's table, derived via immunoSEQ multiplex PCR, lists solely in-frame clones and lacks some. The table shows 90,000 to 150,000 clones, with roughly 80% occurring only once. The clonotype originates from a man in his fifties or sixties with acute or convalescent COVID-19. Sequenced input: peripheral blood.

The CDR3 sequence is CASSPYSRGGEKLFF. In DNA form, the CDR3 reads TGCGCCAGCAGCCCTTACTCCAGAGGGGGTGAAAAACTGTTTTTT. The chain joins TRBV5-1 to TRBJ1-4, with D possibly TRBD1 on 6 matching bases. V lost 4 bases, J lost 7 bases, and 17 bases lay in between. The germline V gene encodes CDR1 SGHRS and CDR2 YFSETQ. The CDR3 sequence is 15 residues long. The entire variable domain, with the rest obtained from reference TRBV5-1 and TRBJ1-4, is as follows: KAGVTQTPRYLIKTRGQQVTLSCSPISGHRSVSWYQQTPGQGLQFLFEYFSETQRNKGNFPGRFSGRQFSNSRSEMNVSTLELGDSALYLCASSPYSRGGEKLFFGSGTQLSVL.